Presented here are 11 T cell receptor beta chains from one specimen sequenced in a study of T cell responses to AZD1222 COVID-19 vaccine. The data were produced by immunoSEQ multiplex PCR, yet TCRdb's version contains in-frame clones alone and is incomplete. This sample has 120,000 or so clones, with about 88% found just once. Sequenced here: peripheral blood, sampled on day 0 of AZD1222 vaccination. The receptor source for this set is an adult in good health.

The chain is built from TRBV5-8 and TRBJ1-2; 7 positions match TRBD1. Germline CDR1 and CDR2: SGHTS and YDEGEE. V shed 4 bases, J shed 2 bases, and the junction held 2 bases outside the gene matches. The CDR3 has 13 residues. The CDR3 nucleotides read TGTGCCAGCAGCCCCAGGGGGAACTATGGCTACACCTTC. This translates into CASSPRGNYGYTF.

This rearrangement joins TRBV29-1 to TRBJ2-7; TRBD2 matches 10 bases. Germline CDR1 SQVTM, CDR2 ANQGSEA. After removal of 6 bases from V and 1 base from J, the junction contained 12 bases not matched to a gene. The CDR3 has 16 residues. The CDR3: CSVRGGPSGSSYEQYF. CDR3 bases: TGCAGCGTGAGGGGGGGCCCTAGCGGGAGTTCCTACGAGCAGTACTTC.

V usage is TRBV19 and J usage is TRBJ1-1, with D hard to call. Per germline, CDR1 LNHDA and CDR2 SQIVND (reference sequence). The CDR3 sequence is 13 residues long. Trimming stripped 6 bases from V and 0 bases from J, with 8 bases between. CDR3: CASRSGVNTEAFF. CDR3 in DNA: TGTGCCAGTAGGTCCGGGGTGAACACTGAAGCTTTCTTT. Using reference TRBV19 and TRBJ1-1 for the parts outside the CDR3, the full variable domain is DGGITQSPKYLFRKEGQNVTLSCEQNLNHDAMYWYRQDPGQGLRLIYYSQIVNDFQKGDIAEGYSVSREKKESFPLTVTSAQKNPTAFYLCASRSGVNTEAFFGQGTRLTVV.

The chain combines TRBV29-1 with TRBJ2-5; a possible D gene is TRBD1 (6 bases). Germline CDR1 SQVTM, CDR2 ANQGSEA. Trimming stripped 6 bases from V and 5 bases from J, with 7 bases between. The CDR3 totals 10 residues. CDR3 DNA sequence: TGCAGCGTGGGGGCGGAGACCCAGTACTTC. Protein product: CSVGAETQYF.

This chain connects TRBV7-8 to TRBJ1-1, with D possibly matching TRBD1 (6 bases). V was clipped by 2 bases and J by 1 base, with 14 bases between them. Germline lookup yields CDR1 SGHVS and CDR2 FQNEAQ. The CDR3 consists of 16 residues. CDR3 sequence: CASSLFSTGRNTEAFF. DNA of the CDR3: TGTGCCAGCAGCTTATTTTCCACAGGGAGGAACACTGAAGCTTTCTTT. Full variable domain (remainder filled in from reference TRBV7-8 and TRBJ1-1): GAGVSQSPRYKVAKRGQDVALRCDPISGHVSLFWYQQALGQGPEFLTYFQNEAQLDKSGLPSDRFFAERPEGSVSTLKIQRTQQEDSAVYLCASSLFSTGRNTEAFFGQGTRLTVV.

The J gene is TRBJ1-1, the V gene TRBV6-5, with 7 bases matching TRBD1. Germline lookup yields CDR1 MNHEY and CDR2 SVGAGI. Trimming cost V 6 bases and J 5 bases; bases outside gene matches: 6. The CDR3 is 13 residues long. CDR3 sequence reads: CASSQGGSTEAFF. CDR3 coding DNA: TGTGCCAGCAGCCAGGGGGGGTCGACTGAAGCTTTCTTT.

This chain joins TRBV3-1 (or the pseudogene TRBV3-2) and TRBJ2-6; D gene ambiguous. In germline, CDR1 is LGHDT, CDR2 YNNKEL (reference sequence). V was shortened by 0 bases and J by 0 bases, with 18 bases between the two germline ends. The CDR3 extends over 20 amino acids. The CDR3 DNA sequence: TGTGCCAGCAGCCAAGATCTTGGATCAATTACCCGCTCTGGGGCCAACGTCCTGACTTTC. Its protein is CASSQDLGSITRSGANVLTF.

This clone was seen only once. This sequence joins TRBV5-1 and TRBJ1-5; perhaps TRBD1 as D (5 bases). The CDR3 runs to 14 residues. Trimming shortened V by 5 bases and J by 6 bases, and 15 bases separated the two germline ends. Germline lookup yields CDR1 SGHRS and CDR2 YFSETQ. This chain's CDR3 is CASSRDARSQPQHF. DNA of the CDR3: TGCGCCAGCAGTAGGGACGCGAGGAGTCAGCCCCAGCATTTT.

The V and J genes are TRBV2 and TRBJ1-2; D call uncertain. Germline-derived CDR1 and CDR2 are SNHLY and FYNNEI. This CDR3 is built from 13 residues. V was clipped by 6 bases and J by 3 bases, with 11 bases between them. The DNA for the CDR3 is TGTGCCAGCAGGACGGGCAGAGACTATGGCTACACCTTC. This translates into CASRTGRDYGYTF.

The genes are TRBV27 and TRBJ2-7, with TRBD1 matching 8 bases. Unmatched junction bases numbered 5, after V lost 4 bases and J lost 3 bases. Germline loops: CDR1 MNHEY, CDR2 SMNVEV (reference sequence). The CDR3 runs to 14 residues. CDR3 sequence: CASSYSGTGYEQYF. CDR3 DNA: TGTGCCAGCAGTTACTCCGGGACAGGCTACGAGCAGTACTTC.

The chain recombines TRBV5-4 with TRBJ2-2, with D perhaps matching TRBD2 (5 bases). V was shortened by 2 bases and J by 5 bases, with 16 bases between the two germline ends. The CDR3 extends over 16 amino acids. Germline values: CDR1 SGHNT, CDR2 YYREEE (reference sequence). This CDR3 reads CASSLAEGRFTGELFF. For the CDR3, the DNA is TGTGCCAGCAGCTTAGCGGAAGGGCGATTTACCGGGGAGCTGTTTTTT.